This is a list of T cell receptor beta chains from one sample in a study of control samples from healthy donors and cancer patients. Sequencing used immunoSEQ multiplex PCR; TCRdb keeps in-frame clones, though not all of them. The table has 110,000 or so clones, 90% seen once. The sequencing sample was made of blood. The receptors derive from a human donor in good health. The donor label of this sample is uncertain. The CDR3 runs from the conserved cysteine through the conserved F or W. Fields, in order: D gene, V gene, clone size, J gene, CDR3 DNA, CDR3 protein. The D gene is left open where the match is weak. The listing skips clone size in some rows; elsewhere it reads once, few, many or a size class.

TRBD2	TRBV7-9	-	TRBJ2-2	TGTGCCAGCAGCCCAGCGGGGACCGGGGAGCTGTTTTTT	CASSPAGTGELFF
-	TRBV9	-	TRBJ1-4	TGTGCCAGCAGCTTCTCGGATAAAACTAATGAAAAACTGTTTTTT	CASSFSDKTNEKLFF
TRBD1	TRBV19	-	TRBJ2-7	TGTGCCAGTAGCCAGGGACAGGGGGCATCCTACGAGCAGTACTTC	CASSQGQGASYEQYF
TRBD1	TRBV5-6	-	TRBJ1-5	TGTGCCAGCAGCAGATACAGGGGTTCGGATCAGCCCCAGCATTTT	CASSRYRGSDQPQHF
-	TRBV7-9	-	TRBJ2-2	TGTGCCAGCATCGGATCTCCGGCGAACACCGGGGAGCTGTTTTTT	CASIGSPANTGELFF
-	TRBV5-4	-	TRBJ1-3	TGTGCCAGCAGCTTGGAGCCTAGGGGGGGAAACACCATATATTTT	CASSLEPRGGNTIYF
-	TRBV5-4	-	TRBJ1-1	TGTGCCAGCAGCCCGGAGGGGGGCAACACTGAAGCTTTCTTT	CASSPEGGNTEAFF
-	TRBV6-1	-	TRBJ1-5	TGTGCCAGCAGTGATTGGACCCAGGGTACCAATCAGCCCCAGCATTTT	CASSDWTQGTNQPQHF
TRBD1	TRBV18	-	TRBJ2-6	TGTGCCAGCTCGACAGGGGATGGGGCCAACGTCCTGACTTTC	CASSTGDGANVLTF
-	TRBV6-1	-	TRBJ1-6	TGTGCCAGCAGTGAAGCGTACTCTGGTAATTCACCCCTCCACTTT	CASSEAYSGNSPLHF
TRBD2	TRBV5-1	-	TRBJ2-1	TGCGCCAGCAGCTTGGGGACTAGCGGGGGCGAGCAGTTCTTC	CASSLGTSGGEQFF
-	TRBV25-1	-	TRBJ2-7	TGTGCCAGCAGTGATGCCTACGAGCAGTACTTC	CASSDAYEQYF
TRBD1	TRBV11-2	-	TRBJ2-5	TGTGCCAGCAGCAGGGGGCTAGGGGAGACCCAGTACTTC	CASSRGLGETQYF
TRBD2	TRBV24-1	-	TRBJ2-3	TGTGCCACCAGTGATCCGCGAACTAGCGGGGGGGCAGCAGATACGCAGTATTTT	CATSDPRTSGGAADTQYF
TRBD1	TRBV18	-	TRBJ1-6	TGTGCCAGCTCAACGGTGACAGGGGCCCCTAATTCACCCCTCCACTTT	CASSTVTGAPNSPLHF
-	TRBV11-3	-	TRBJ2-2	TGTGCCAGCAGTCATATGGGAGATAACACCGGGGAGCTGTTTTTT	CASSHMGDNTGELFF
TRBD1	TRBV6-5	-	TRBJ1-2	TGTGCCAGCATGGGGAACCGGGACAGCACCTATGGCTACACCTTC	CASMGNRDSTYGYTF
-	TRBV27	-	TRBJ2-2	TGTGCCAGTAGTCTGGGGCCCCGGAACACCGGGGAGCTGTTTTTT	CASSLGPRNTGELFF
-	TRBV4-2	few	TRBJ2-2	TGTGCCAGCAGCCAAGAATTTGGTACAGCCGGGGAGCTGTTTTTT	CASSQEFGTAGELFF
TRBD2	TRBV6-1	-	TRBJ2-3	TGTGCCAGCAGTGAAGAGGTAGCGGGGGGGCCTTTGGATACGCAGTATTTT	CASSEEVAGGPLDTQYF
TRBD1	TRBV27	-	TRBJ2-5	TGTGCCAGCAGACCCGGGACAGATGTCCAAGAGACCCAGTACTTC	CASRPGTDVQETQYF
TRBD2	TRBV12-3/TRBV12-4	-	TRBJ2-1	TGTGCCAGCAGAGAACCGGGACTACGGGAGCAGTTCTTC	CASREPGLREQFF
-	TRBV5-1	-	TRBJ2-7	TGCGCCAGCAGCTTGGGGAGGGACAATTCCTACGAGCAGTACTTC	CASSLGRDNSYEQYF
-	TRBV11-2	-	TRBJ2-7	TGTGCCAGCAGCTTAGGCAGGGATAAGGCCTACGAGCAGTACTTC	CASSLGRDKAYEQYF